By proportion, the clone carrying this T cell receptor (beta chain) is medium-sized (0.01 to 0.1%). This sample stems from a study of immune characterization of retroperitoneal liposarcoma. This CDR3 comprises 15 residues. Germline values: CDR1 WSHSY, CDR2 SAAADI. Deletions cut 1 base from V and 0 bases from J, with 9 bases between. TCRdb used MiXCR to reprocess the PCR reads, holding one entry per CDR3 protein. This table has around 5,000 distinct CDR3 sequences, roughly a third appearing once. The sequencing input was tumor tissue. The chain carries TRBV10-2 and TRBJ2-5; D call uncertain. This clonotype was obtained from a female donor with retroperitoneal liposarcoma. This CDR3 reads CASSEYQLYQETQYF. CDR3 coding DNA: TGCGCCAGCAGTGAGTACCAGCTGTACCAAGAGACCCAGTACTTC.